The rows below give T cell receptor beta chains drawn from one sample of a study of shared clonotypes between healthy human individuals. Using immunoSEQ multiplex PCR, the repertoire was profiled, and TCRdb retains in-frame clones only, with some absent. The sample records around 2.1 million clones, about 93% being singletons. Material for sequencing was naive CD8+ T cells from PBMCs. Receptors originate from a man between 18 and 29 years old in good health. Some clones in this sample may be carry-over from other donors' samples. CDR3s include the opening cysteine and the closing phenylalanine or tryptophan. The D gene is left open where the match is weak. Rows give clone size only sometimes, using once, few, many, or a class for an expanded clone.

.	15	.	TRBJ1-1	TRBV7-9	TGTGCCAGCAGCTTAAAGACAGGATTGGGCCCTGAAGCTTTCTTT	CASSLKTGLGPEAFF
.	15	TRBD2	TRBJ2-1	TRBV7-9	TGTGCCAGCAGCTCCGCCAGCGGGAGGTCCAATGAGCAGTTCTTC	CASSSASGRSNEQFF
.	12	.	TRBJ1-3	TRBV27	TGTGCCAGTGGGGGGTCTGGAAACACCATATATTTT	CASGGSGNTIYF
.	15	TRBD1	TRBJ1-2	TRBV27	TGTGCCAGCAGTTCCCGACAGGGCCTCTACTATGGCTACACCTTC	CASSSRQGLYYGYTF
.	15	TRBD1	TRBJ1-5	TRBV6-1	TGTGCCAGCAGTGGAGACAGGGGGCCTGATCAGCCCCAGCATTTT	CASSGDRGPDQPQHF
.	15	TRBD2	TRBJ2-7	TRBV4-1	TGCGCCAGCAGCTCACCTACTAGCGGGAGTTACGAGCAGTACTTC	CASSSPTSGSYEQYF
once	17	.	TRBJ2-1	TRBV4-1	TGCGCCAGCAGCCAAGAGTGGCCGGGTACCTCCTACAATGAGCAGTTCTTC	CASSQEWPGTSYNEQFF
.	17	TRBD2	TRBJ2-3	TRBV28	TGTGCCAGCACTCTAGCGGGCGCCGAACTAGCACAGGATACGCAGTATTTT	CASTLAGAELAQDTQYF
few	14	TRBD1	TRBJ1-2	TRBV18	TGTGCCAGCTCACCACCGGACAGGCCCTACGGCTACACCTTC	CASSPPDRPYGYTF
.	15	TRBD1	TRBJ2-3	TRBV30	TGTGCCCGTCGTCCGGGGGACAGGGGCACAGATACGCAGTATTTT	CARRPGDRGTDTQYF
once	15	TRBD1	TRBJ2-7	TRBV5-1	TGCGCCAGCAGCTTGAGACAGGGGGTTTTCTACGAGCAGTACTTC	CASSLRQGVFYEQYF
.	15	.	TRBJ2-2	TRBV5-1	TGCGCCAGCAGCCCCTTCGGACAAGGTGCCGGGGAGCTGTTTTTT	CASSPFGQGAGELFF
.	13	.	TRBJ1-1	TRBV5-1	TGCGCCAGCTATTCCGGGGGTAACACTGAAGCTTTCTTT	CASYSGGNTEAFF
.	16	.	TRBJ2-5	TRBV7-6	TGTGCCAGCAGCTTAGATTTCAGCGGCAGGGAAGAGACCCAGTACTTC	CASSLDFSGREETQYF
.	15	TRBD2	TRBJ2-7	TRBV7-3	TGTGCCAGCAGTCCACTCGGGACTAGTACCGACGAGCAGTACTTC	CASSPLGTSTDEQYF
.	19	.	TRBJ2-7	TRBV9	TGTGCCAGCAGCGCCGGAAGGGGGACTAACAGGGGGAATGTCTACGAGCAGTACTTC	CASSAGRGTNRGNVYEQYF
.	14	.	TRBJ1-1	TRBV10-3	TGTGCCATCAGTGAGGGACGGGGGGAGATTGAAGCTTTCTTT	CAISEGRGEIEAFF
.	16	.	TRBJ2-7	TRBV27	TGTGCCAGCGGTTTCAACCTGGGGCTAGGAACCCTCGAGCAGTACTTC	CASGFNLGLGTLEQYF
.	16	.	TRBJ2-1	TRBV15	TGTGCCACCAGCTCAACCCGGAGGAGCTCCTACAATGAGCAGTTCTTC	CATSSTRRSSYNEQFF
once	15	.	TRBJ2-5	TRBV27	TGTGCCAGCAGTTTATCCCCGTCGTACCAAGAGACCCAGTACTTC	CASSLSPSYQETQYF
.	12	.	TRBJ1-1	TRBV30	TGTGCCGGAATAGGGTTTAACACTGAAGCTTTCTTT	CAGIGFNTEAFF
.	16	.	TRBJ1-5	TRBV19	TGTGCCAGTAGTACCTGGACAGAAAATAGCAATCAGCCCCAGCATTTT	CASSTWTENSNQPQHF
.	15	TRBD1	TRBJ2-1	TRBV4-1	TGCGCCAGCAGCGAAACGGGACAGGGGGCATCCGAGCAGTTCTTC	CASSETGQGASEQFF
.	15	.	TRBJ2-7	TRBV29-1	TGCAGCGGGCGGGTTGGGGAGGCCTCCTTCCTCGAGCAGTACTTC	CSGRVGEASFLEQYF
.	16	TRBD1	TRBJ1-2	TRBV7-9	TGTGCCAGCAGCCCCAGTCGCAGGGGGCATGGCTATGGCTACACCTTC	CASSPSRRGHGYGYTF
.	13	.	TRBJ2-5	TRBV2	TGTGCCAGCAGTCCGGGGCCGGGAGAGACCCAGTACTTC	CASSPGPGETQYF
.	13	.	TRBJ2-1	TRBV2	TGTGCCAGCAGTGAGGGCAGGGATGGTGAGCAGTTCTTC	CASSEGRDGEQFF